Sequencing of this TCR beta chain was carried out in a study of blood T cells in healthy people across ages. Turning to the study itself: Through template switching, about one barcoded beta molecule was captured per two T cells, as measured in model experiments. Study observations and caveats: Significant beta diversity loss was already apparent by age approximately 40, declining roughly linearly.

V was trimmed by 7 bases and J by 4 bases, leaving 7 bases between them. The CDR3 runs to 12 residues. Germline V gives CDR1 MRHNA, CDR2 SNTAGT. This clonotype was seen a few times. What it binds is not known. A sample-barcoded 5' primer and a J-beta primer mix were used in a second PCR of roughly 6 to 12 cycles. A single record per CDR3 protein comes from TCRdb applying MiXCR to the 5' RACE reads. The data show about 1.7 million distinct CDR3 sequences, roughly 27% seen once. Sequenced: blood. This sequence was found in a woman aged 25 to 39 in good health. The V gene is TRBV6-4, the J gene TRBJ2-2; D might be TRBD1 or TRBD2, each matching 6 bases. CDR3 residues: CASKGGTGELFF. The CDR3, as DNA: TGTGCCAGCAAGGGGGGCACCGGGGAGCTGTTTTTT.